These T cell receptor beta chains were read from a single sample in a study of beta chain features in type 1 diabetes. The protocol was immunoSEQ multiplex PCR, while the TCRdb copy is restricted to in-frame clones and leaves out a portion. The repertoire consists of roughly 100,000 clones, with under 30% occurring once and the leading ten covering about 0.49%. Sequenced sample: central memory CD4+ T cells from blood. These receptors were collected from a woman between 18 and 29 years old with type 1 diabetes. CDR3s include the opening cysteine and the closing phenylalanine or tryptophan. The D gene is left open where the match is weak. Part of the rows lack a size; the others show once, few, many or a class for expanded clones.

V gene	clone size	J gene	D gene	CDR3 protein
TRBV10-3	-	TRBJ1-2	TRBD1	CAISATGTNYGYTF
TRBV18	-	TRBJ2-3	-	CASSPEAATDTQYF
TRBV4-3	-	TRBJ2-2	-	CASSQDSPIGTGELFF
TRBV2	-	TRBJ2-5	-	CASSPKWQSGVGQYF
TRBV5-1	-	TRBJ2-3	TRBD2	CASSLGGTSGSRDTQYF
TRBV7-9	few	TRBJ2-6	-	CASSFYGSGANVLTF
TRBV15	few	TRBJ1-2	-	CATSTDDTPTYGYTF
TRBV10-3	few	TRBJ2-1	TRBD2	CAISGGSGSLSEQFF
TRBV5-4	few	TRBJ2-4	TRBD2	CASSHAGTSGNPRYF
TRBV28	many	TRBJ1-1	-	CAIRKAGWTFF
TRBV18	few	TRBJ1-1	TRBD1	CASSRTPQGTNTEAFF
TRBV2	few	TRBJ2-2	TRBD1	CASSGAGGYTGELFF
TRBV7-8	-	TRBJ2-5	-	CASSLGEAGRQETQYF
TRBV6-6	-	TRBJ2-6	TRBD1	CASSLTGVSGANVLTF
TRBV27	-	TRBJ2-1	-	CASMGYPYNEQFF
TRBV6-1	few	TRBJ2-7	TRBD1	CASSEQQGPAYEQYF
TRBV28	-	TRBJ2-7	TRBD1	CASRNQGAIYEQYF
TRBV5-1	-	TRBJ2-7	-	CASSLGGSLTYEQYF
TRBV7-2	-	TRBJ1-5	TRBD1	CASSGDRGQPQHF
TRBV7-2	-	TRBJ2-7	TRBD1	CASSLGLGTGGDEQYF
TRBV7-9	-	TRBJ2-1	TRBD2	CASSLGLAGGSSYNEQFF
TRBV9	-	TRBJ1-3	-	CASSVAQGGNTIYF
TRBV7-9	many	TRBJ2-1	TRBD2	CASSLPAGGSLDEQFF
TRBV2	-	TRBJ2-5	TRBD1	CASSLDRGLKETQYF
TRBV7-6	-	TRBJ2-7	-	CASSLSSEGDYEQYF
TRBV9	-	TRBJ2-1	TRBD2	CASSVGLAGEAYNEQFF
TRBV25-1	few	TRBJ2-3	-	CASSDAPDNTQYF
TRBV2	-	TRBJ1-2	TRBD1	CASRHPRGQGGGYTF
TRBV7-2	-	TRBJ1-1	TRBD1	CASSFNRGTTEAFF